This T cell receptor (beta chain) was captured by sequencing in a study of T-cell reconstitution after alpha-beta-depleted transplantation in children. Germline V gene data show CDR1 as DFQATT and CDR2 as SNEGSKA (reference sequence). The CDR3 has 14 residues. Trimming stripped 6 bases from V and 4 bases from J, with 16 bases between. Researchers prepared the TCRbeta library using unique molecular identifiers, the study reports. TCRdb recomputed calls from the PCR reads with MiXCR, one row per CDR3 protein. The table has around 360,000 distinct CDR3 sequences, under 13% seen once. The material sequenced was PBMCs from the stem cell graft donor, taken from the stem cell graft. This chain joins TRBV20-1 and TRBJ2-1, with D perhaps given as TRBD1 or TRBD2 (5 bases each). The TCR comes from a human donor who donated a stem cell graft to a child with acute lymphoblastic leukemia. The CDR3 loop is CSASGTAVYNEQFF. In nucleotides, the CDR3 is TGCAGTGCCTCTGGGACGGCCGTATACAATGAGCAGTTCTTC.